Each of the 26 T cell receptor beta chains below was sequenced from the same sample in a study of blood T cell repertoires in COVID-19. The table came from immunoSEQ multiplex PCR; TCRdb's copy has only in-frame clones and leaves some out. Of 50,000 to 55,000 clones in the sample, about nine tenths were seen once. The sample comprised peripheral blood. Receptors were obtained from a man aged 50-60 years with active COVID-19.

This clone occurred once. The chain is built from TRBV6-1 and TRBJ2-2, with TRBD2 matching 11 bases. The CDR3 spans 16 residues. V lost 2 bases and J lost 6; bases outside the gene matches: 5. CDR1 is MNHNS, CDR2 SASEGT, per germline. The CDR3 DNA reads TGTGCCAGCAGTGAAATTAGCGGGGGGGCCTCCGGGGAGCTGTTTTTT. As protein: CASSEISGGASGELFF.

This chain connects TRBV6-6 to TRBJ2-7; 9 nucleotides match TRBD1. CDR3 length: 14 residues. Germline-derived CDR1 and CDR2 are MNHNY and SVGAGI (reference sequence). The ends lost 5 bases at V and 5 bases at J; junction bases unmatched: 7. The CDR3 here is CASSPGTGSHEQYF. DNA for the CDR3: TGTGCCAGCAGTCCCGGGACAGGGTCCCACGAGCAGTACTTC.

This clone has more than one count but fewer than ten. This sequence joins TRBV10-3 and TRBJ2-1; 13 bases are shared with TRBD2. In germline, CDR1 is ENHRY, CDR2 SYGVKD. The CDR3 covers 13 residues. J lost 8 bases, V lost 10 bases, and 5 bases had no gene match. The CDR3 region has the DNA TGTGCCACGGGGACTAGCGGGGTGGATGAGCAGTTCTTC. It yields the protein CATGTSGVDEQFF.

This clone was seen only a few times. This rearrangement joins TRBV7-9 to TRBJ2-7; unclear D gene. Germline V gene lookup returns CDR1 SEHNR and CDR2 FQNEAQ (reference sequence). CDR3 length: 15 amino acids. The V gene lost 4 bases and the J gene lost 1 base, with 14 bases spanning the gap. The CDR3 DNA reads as TGTGCCAGCAGCTCTTTATCCCTGTATTCCTACGAGCAGTACTTC. Its protein is CASSSLSLYSYEQYF.

The V call is TRBV5-1, the J call TRBJ2-7, with D maybe TRBD2 (5 bases). The germline V gene encodes CDR1 SGHRS and CDR2 YFSETQ. The CDR3 has 13 residues. The germline V and J ends were trimmed by 0 bases and 2 bases, with 6 bases remaining between them. CDR3 coding DNA: TGCGCCAGCAGCTTGGTCGGGACCTACGAGCAGTACTTC. Residues: CASSLVGTYEQYF. The whole variable domain, filled in from reference TRBV5-1 and TRBJ2-7, reads KAGVTQTPRYLIKTRGQQVTLSCSPISGHRSVSWYQQTPGQGLQFLFEYFSETQRNKGNFPGRFSGRQFSNSRSEMNVSTLELGDSALYLCASSLVGTYEQYFGPGTRLTVT.

The chain combines TRBV7-2 with TRBJ1-2; 7 bases fit TRBD1. The CDR3 contains 15 residues. The V gene end was trimmed by 3 bases and the J gene end by 6 bases; junction bases not matched to a gene: 10. Germline-derived CDR1 and CDR2 are SGHTA and FQGNSA. The DNA of the CDR3 is TGTGCCAGCAGCTTCAGCCCGGGACAGTCTCATGGCTACACCTTC. Its protein is CASSFSPGQSHGYTF. The full variable domain, completed using reference TRBV7-2 and TRBJ1-2, is GAGVSQSPSNKVTEKGKDVELRCDPISGHTALYWYRQSLGQGLEFLIYFQGNSAPDKSGLPSDRFSAERTGGSVSTLTIQRTQQEDSAVYLCASSFSPGQSHGYTFGSGTRLTVV.

The V call is TRBV3-1 (or the pseudogene TRBV3-2), the J call TRBJ2-1; D might be TRBD2 (5 bases). The length of the CDR3 is 15 residues. Trimming removed 2 bases at V and 4 bases at J, with 12 bases between. Germline CDR1 and CDR2: LGHDT and YNNKEL (reference sequence). The CDR3 DNA follows: TGTGCCAGCAGCCAAACTAGAGACCTTTACAATGAGCAGTTCTTC. Its translation: CASSQTRDLYNEQFF.

This chain connects TRBV29-1 to TRBJ1-2; tentative D call: TRBD1 (6 bases). The ends were cut back, 3 bases at V and 3 bases at J, with 8 bases in the middle. This CDR3 region has 12 residues. The germline gives CDR1 SQVTM, CDR2 ANQGSEA. The DNA for the CDR3 is TGCAGCGTTGAGGGGGCTTACTATGGCTACACCTTC. Translation gives CSVEGAYYGYTF. Using reference TRBV29-1 and TRBJ1-2 for the parts outside the CDR3, the full variable domain is SAVISQKPSRDICQRGTSLTIQCQVDSQVTMMFWYRQQPGQSLTLIATANQGSEATYESGFVIDKFPISRPNLTFSTLTVSNMSPEDSSIYLCSVEGAYYGYTFGSGTRLTVV.

The V call is TRBV6-5, the J call TRBJ1-6; D is unresolved. The V gene lost 6 bases and the J gene lost 10 bases, with 16 bases spanning the gap. This CDR3 has 14 amino acids. Germline lookup yields CDR1 MNHEY and CDR2 SVGAGI. CDR3 nucleotides: TGTGCCAGCAGCGACCAACGGGGAAGATCACCCCTCCACTTT. The encoded protein is CASSDQRGRSPLHF.

CDR3 region: CASSPSRLYNEQFF. CDR3 coding DNA: TGTGCCAGTAGTCCTTCTAGACTCTACAATGAGCAGTTCTTC. The genes are TRBV19 and TRBJ2-1, with D unclear. V was cut by 5 bases and J by 3 bases, with 11 bases left in between. The CDR3 covers 14 residues. Germline V CDR1 and CDR2: LNHDA, SQIVND (reference sequence).

The CDR3 spells CASSLSGPLTGELFF. The CDR3 DNA reads TGTGCCAGCAGCCTTAGCGGGCCTCTCACCGGGGAGCTGTTTTTT. This sequence joins TRBV11-2 and TRBJ2-2; 7 nucleotides align to TRBD2. V trimming: 5 bases; J trimming: 4 bases; junction bases outside the gene matches: 7. CDR1 is SGHAT and CDR2 is FQNNGV in the germline V gene. This CDR3 spans 15 amino acids.

The gene calls are TRBV3-1 (or the pseudogene TRBV3-2) and TRBJ1-2, with D tentatively TRBD1 (6 bases). V lost 4 bases and J 4 bases, leaving 16 bases between the germline ends. This CDR3 is 15 amino acids long. CDR1 and CDR2 from the germline V gene are LGHDT and YNNKEL (reference sequence). The CDR3 coding sequence is TGTGCCAGCAGCCTTTTAAGGGACACCCTCTATGGCTACACCTTC. Protein: CASSLLRDTLYGYTF.

The chain joins TRBV7-2 to TRBJ2-1; D is perhaps TRBD1 (5 bases). Between the trimmed V and J ends, which lost 6 bases and 6 bases, there was a span of 18 bases. This CDR3 has 15 residues. The germline V gene has CDR1 SGHTA and CDR2 FQGNSA. CDR3 nucleotide sequence: TGTGCCAGCAGTGGCCGGACATCCCCAGGCAATGAGCAGTTCTTC. It specifies CASSGRTSPGNEQFF. Supplemented by reference TRBV7-2 and TRBJ2-1, the full variable domain reads GAGVSQSPSNKVTEKGKDVELRCDPISGHTALYWYRQSLGQGLEFLIYFQGNSAPDKSGLPSDRFSAERTGGSVSTLTIQRTQQEDSAVYLCASSGRTSPGNEQFFGPGTRLTVL.

The rearrangement joins TRBV12-5 to TRBJ2-1; D remains ambiguous. Germline V lookup: CDR1 LGHNT, CDR2 FRNRAP. The CDR3 is made up of 14 amino acids. Trimming left V 7 bases short and J 4 bases short, with 14 bases between. CDR3: CASATPPRYNEQFF. CDR3 DNA: TGTGCTAGTGCAACACCCCCCAGGTACAATGAGCAGTTCTTC.

The chain has TRBV12-3 or TRBV12-4 and TRBJ1-1, with TRBD1 as a possible D gene (5 bases). The CDR3 is 13 amino acids. With 6 bases removed from V and 5 bases from J, the gap between germline ends came to 13 bases. This chain's CDR3 is CASSPLRTTEAFF. Here the CDR3 DNA reads TGTGCCAGCAGCCCCCTAAGGACAACTGAAGCTTTCTTT.

This chain joins TRBV19 and TRBJ1-2, with D possibly matching TRBD1 (6 bases). The CDR3 covers 16 residues. Germline CDR1 reads LNHDA; CDR2 reads SQIVND (reference sequence). Trimming took 5 bases from V and 4 from J, leaving 20 bases between them. This CDR3 is CASSLGQALGGYGYTF. The CDR3 bases are TGTGCCAGTAGTCTGGGACAAGCTTTAGGTGGCTATGGCTACACCTTC.

This chain uses TRBV27 with TRBJ1-2, with 8 bases aligning to TRBD1. J lost 6 bases, V lost 6 bases, and 18 bases had no gene match. This CDR3 contains 17 residues. Germline assignment: CDR1 MNHEY and CDR2 SMNVEV (reference sequence). CDR3 residues: CASSRGQYRTGSNGYTF. CDR3 nucleotides: TGTGCCAGCAGCAGAGGCCAATATAGGACAGGGAGTAATGGCTACACCTTC.

V is TRBV7-9 and J is TRBJ1-1, with 7 positions matching TRBD1. There are 14 residues in the CDR3. The V and J ends lost 5 bases and 3 bases, in that order; junction bases with no gene match: 6. Germline V gives CDR1 SEHNR, CDR2 FQNEAQ (reference sequence). CDR3 in amino acids: CASSEGQRDTEAFF. In nucleotides, the CDR3 is TGTGCCAGCAGCGAGGGACAGAGGGACACTGAAGCTTTCTTT.

The rearrangement joins TRBV21-1 to TRBJ2-7; TRBD1, the table's D call, was not compared with the DNA. TRBV21-1 is a pseudogene. The length of the CDR3 is 21 residues. As DNA, the CDR3 is TGTGCCAGCAGCTGCCTTAGGACGCCGGGACAGGGGGACTGCGTGTGCTACGAGCAGTACTTC. Translated, it gives CASSCLRTPGQGDCVCYEQYF.

The gene calls are TRBV7-9 and TRBJ2-2; no clear D gene. CDR3 size: 11 residues. Germline CDR1 reads SEHNR; CDR2 reads FQNEAQ (reference sequence). V lost 7 bases and J 9 bases, leaving 9 bases between the germline ends. The CDR3 nucleotides read TGTGCCAGCATCCAGAACCGGGAGCTGTTTTTT. It encodes CASIQNRELFF.

The rearrangement joins TRBV30 to TRBJ2-2; 11 bases map to TRBD2. V was clipped by 3 bases and J by 5 bases; unmatched bases: 5. Germline CDR1 reads GTSNPN; CDR2 reads SVGIG (reference sequence). The CDR3 runs 15 residues. CDR3 region: CAWRTSGRETGELFF. For the CDR3, the DNA is TGTGCCTGGAGAACTAGCGGGAGAGAGACCGGGGAGCTGTTTTTT.

The V gene is TRBV5-1, the J gene TRBJ1-3, with D unresolved. Germline V lookup: CDR1 SGHRS, CDR2 YFSETQ. V shed 2 bases and J shed 4 bases, with 13 bases lying between them. CDR3 length: 15 amino acids. For the CDR3, the DNA is TGCGCCAGCAGCTTCGGCGCCCAGGTGGGAAACACCATATATTTT. Translating it yields CASSFGAQVGNTIYF.

The J gene is TRBJ2-1, the V gene TRBV7-2, with TRBD2 identical over 9 bases. The CDR3 totals 16 residues. CDR1 is SGHTA, CDR2 FQGNSA, per germline. With 5 bases clipped from V and 10 bases from J, the junction kept 15 bases outside the gene matches. CDR3 DNA: TGTGCCAGCAGCCCGCCGGGTAGCGGGGGCCCCGGGGAGCAGTTCTTC. Translation: CASSPPGSGGPGEQFF.

The chain is built from TRBV4-3 and TRBJ2-7; 11 bases agree with TRBD1. CDR3 size: 19 residues. Per the germline V gene, CDR1 is LGHNA and CDR2 is YSLEER. The junction had 16 bases not matched to a gene; V was cut back by 4 bases and J by 2 bases. The CDR3 reads CASSRFWTGGNTNTYEQYF. The CDR3 coding sequence is TGCGCCAGCAGCCGCTTTTGGACAGGGGGCAACACTAATACCTACGAGCAGTACTTC.

The chain links TRBV6-5 to TRBJ2-2; no firm D call. V dropped 3 bases and J dropped 4 bases, with 9 bases sitting between them. The CDR3 spans 14 residues. Germline CDR1 MNHEY, CDR2 SVGAGI. The CDR3 loop is CASSYLAGTGELFF. Written as DNA, the CDR3 is TGTGCCAGCAGTTATCTTGCCGGCACCGGGGAGCTGTTTTTT.

This clone came up a few times. V usage is TRBV10-3 and J usage is TRBJ1-6; a possible D gene is TRBD1 (5 bases). Germline lookup yields CDR1 ENHRY and CDR2 SYGVKD. Trimming took 11 bases from V and 0 from J, leaving 8 bases between them. This CDR3 region has 13 residues. Written as DNA, the CDR3 is TGTGCCGGGGGGAGCTCCTATAATTCACCCCTCCACTTT. This encodes CAGGSSYNSPLHF.